The clone carrying this T cell receptor (beta chain) was observed a handful of times. Its antigen is still unknown. These data come from a study of cytotoxic CD8 clonotypes in ibrutinib-treated CLL. Across the whole study: The study included some 10 relapsed/refractory and 15 treatment-naive patients; 17 to 18 had IGHV unmutated disease. Response was recorded as partial in 24 patients and complete in 2; at median 68 months, approximately 15 remained remitted and some 12 had progressed.

Clones were read by immunoSEQ multiplex PCR, and TCRdb kept only the in-frame ones, dropping some. Among some 130,000 clones listed, 75% to 80% were seen once. Study-wide findings and caveats: Baseline levels were approached again at progression, after clonality had risen at ibrutinib response. Patients had baseline clonality above age-matched healthy donors, and this clonality moved with circulating CD8+ T-cell counts.

The clonotype comes from a human donor with chronic lymphocytic leukemia. The specimen was PBMCs, collected after 24 months of ibrutinib treatment.

The CDR3 loop reads CASSQDRRTGGAYYGYTF. The CDR3 region has the DNA TGTGCCAGCAGCCAAGATCGGCGGACAGGTGGGGCTTACTATGGCTACACCTTC. V is TRBV4-2 and J is TRBJ1-2; 7 bases match TRBD1. The CDR3 totals 18 residues. In germline, CDR1 is LGHNA, CDR2 YNFKEQ. V dropped 0 bases and J dropped 3; count of bases not matched to a gene: 13.